One sample yielded the 16 T cell receptor beta chains listed below, sequenced in a study of metastatic and nonmetastatic thyroid tumors. Every patient underwent thyroid surgery untreated. TCRdb re-clonotyped the PCR reads via MiXCR. The data show around 15,000 clones, with roughly 22% seen just once and 21% held by the top ten. The sequenced sample was adjacent normal tissue. These receptors were collected from a female donor with papillary thyroid cancer or a benign thyroid nodule (not recorded which). Some clones in this sample may be carry-over from other donors' samples.

V gene TRBV14 combines with J gene TRBJ2-1, with TRBD2 as a possible D gene (6 bases). Germline CDR1 SGHDN, CDR2 FVKESK. Between the trimmed V and J ends, which lost 2 bases and 3 bases, there was a span of 11 bases. The CDR3 loop spans 15 amino acids. CDR3 coding DNA: TGTGCCAGCAGCCAATCCGGGAGTTACTACAATGAGCAGTTCTTC. This sequence encodes CASSQSGSYYNEQFF.

This clone was seen only a few times. This chain links TRBV30 with TRBJ1-2, with TRBD1 matching 7 bases. There are 15 residues in the CDR3. Germline CDR1 and CDR2: GTSNPN and SVGIG (reference sequence). V shed 2 bases and J 4 bases; nucleotides not matched to a gene: 10. The CDR3 is CAWSTEGGTSYGYTF. In DNA, the CDR3 is TGTGCCTGGAGTACCGAAGGGGGCACTAGCTATGGCTACACCTTC.

This clone was seen a few times. Other nucleotide sequences in the sample specify the same CDR3. The chain joins TRBV9 to TRBJ1-3, with unresolved D. V lost 4 bases to trimming and J lost 1 base, with 3 bases between them. The CDR3 totals 12 residues. From germline, CDR1 is SGDLS and CDR2 YYNGEE. CDR3 DNA: TGTGCCAGCAGCCGGTCTGGAAACACCATATATTTT. Amino acid sequence: CASSRSGNTIYF.

This clone turned up a few times. Here the CDR3 reads CASSIGTQADGNTIYF. The CDR3 DNA follows: TGCGCCAGCAGCATTGGGACACAGGCGGACGGAAACACCATATATTTT. The rearrangement joins TRBV5-1 to TRBJ1-3, with a weak D call TRBD1 (6 bases). Germline lookup yields CDR1 SGHRS and CDR2 YFSETQ. Between the trimmed V and J ends, which lost 4 bases and 4 bases, there was a span of 18 bases. The CDR3 consists of 16 residues.

The chain couples TRBV11-3 to TRBJ2-1; 8 bases fit TRBD2. With 5 bases clipped from V and 9 bases from J, the junction kept 6 bases outside the gene matches. Germline CDR1 and CDR2: SGHNT and YENEEA. The CDR3 extends over 13 amino acids. The CDR3 DNA is TGTGCCAGCAGCCGGGAGGGCCACAGTGAGCAGTTCTTC. This sequence encodes CASSREGHSEQFF.

The chain links TRBV28 to TRBJ1-5; TRBD1 might be the D (6 bases). The germline gives CDR1 MDHEN, CDR2 SYDVKM. This CDR3 is 15 amino acids long. Trimming took off 6 bases at V and 9 bases at J, with 21 bases between the two ends. The DNA of the CDR3 is TGTGCCAGCAGCCTACAGGGAGACACCATGTTGCCCCAGCATTTT. Residues: CASSLQGDTMLPQHF.

In its sample, this clone was seen many times. V is TRBV6-1 and J is TRBJ1-2; D is perhaps TRBD1 (6 bases). Germline lookup yields CDR1 MNHNS and CDR2 SASEGT. V lost 3 bases and J 4 bases, leaving 18 bases between the germline ends. The CDR3 spans 16 residues. This CDR3 reads CASSDYRVFNVYGYTF. CDR3 bases: TGTGCCAGCAGTGACTACAGGGTCTTTAATGTCTATGGCTACACCTTC.

This clone was seen at least ten times. The gene calls are TRBV3-1 and TRBJ2-7, with a possible D match to TRBD2 (6 bases). CDR1 LGHDT and CDR2 YNNKEL come from the germline V gene (reference sequence). Trimming left V 3 bases short and J 3 bases short, with 9 bases between. The CDR3 is 13 residues long. The CDR3: CASSQTRDYEQYF. The CDR3 DNA sequence: TGTGCCAGCAGCCAGACTAGGGACTACGAGCAGTACTTC.

The chain carries TRBV27 and TRBJ2-7; 16 bases map to TRBD2. The J segment lost 7 bases and the V segment lost 5 bases, leaving 8 bases of the junction unmatched. The CDR3 is made up of 16 amino acids. Germline CDR1 is MNHEY and CDR2 is SMNVEV (reference sequence). The CDR3 nucleotides read TGTGCCAGCAGTCGGGGACTAGCGGGAGGGTTGGTGGAGCAGTACTTC. The encoded protein is CASSRGLAGGLVEQYF.

The genes are TRBV3-1 and TRBJ1-4; D gene uncertain. Germline CDR1 LGHDT, CDR2 YNNKEL (reference sequence). The CDR3 spans 12 residues. Trimming left V 3 bases short and J 5 bases short, with 4 bases between. The CDR3, as DNA: TGTGCCAGCAGCCACCCAAATGAAAAACTGTTTTTT. This codes for CASSHPNEKLFF.

This clone was detected a few times. The V gene is TRBV20-1, the J gene TRBJ1-2, with TRBD1 matching 9 bases. The CDR3 has 13 residues. Germline V gene data show CDR1 as DFQATT and CDR2 as SNEGSKA (reference sequence). Trimming cost V 5 bases and J 3 bases; bases outside gene matches: 4. CDR3: CSAGTGRDYGYTF. The CDR3 DNA sequence: TGCAGTGCTGGGACAGGGCGGGACTATGGCTACACCTTC.

This clone has a handful of counts. V and J are TRBV19 and TRBJ2-1; D ambiguous. Germline V gene sequence: CDR1 LNHDA, CDR2 SQIVND (reference sequence). Trimming took 3 bases from V and 0 from J, leaving 9 bases between them. The CDR3 length is 15 residues. The DNA for the CDR3 is TGTGCCAGTAGTATGAGCTCTAACTCCTACAATGAGCAGTTCTTC. It specifies CASSMSSNSYNEQFF.

The gene calls are TRBV3-1 and TRBJ2-7; 9 bases align to TRBD2. The germline V gene encodes CDR1 LGHDT and CDR2 YNNKEL (reference sequence). The CDR3 runs 14 residues. With V trimmed by 1 base and J by 3 bases, 1 base remained unmatched. The CDR3 DNA is TGTGCCAGCAGCCAAGCACTAGCGGGCTACGAGCAGTACTTC. Its protein product is CASSQALAGYEQYF.

This clone was picked up many times. This rearrangement joins TRBV15 to TRBJ2-7, with D maybe TRBD2 (7 bases). This CDR3 contains 15 residues. Germline CDR1 is LNHNV and CDR2 is YYDKDF (reference sequence). The germline V and J ends were trimmed by 0 bases and 5 bases, with 14 bases remaining between them. Written as DNA, the CDR3 is TGTGCCACCAGCAGAGATCTTACAGGGAGGGACGAGCAGTACTTC. Its protein is CATSRDLTGRDEQYF.

This clone occurred a few times. The rearrangement uses TRBV6-1 and TRBJ2-6; D is ambiguous. The CDR3 contains 15 residues. Per the germline V gene, CDR1 is MNHNS and CDR2 is SASEGT. Trimming shortened V by 1 base and J by 0 bases, and 4 bases separated the two germline ends. The DNA for the CDR3 is TGTGCCAGCAGTGAAGGGGGCTCTGGGGCCAACGTCCTGACTTTC. Residues: CASSEGGSGANVLTF.

In the case of this clone: This same CDR3 is encoded by further DNA sequences in the sample. V gene TRBV20-1 combines with J gene TRBJ2-2, with 8 nucleotides matching TRBD2. CDR3 length: 14 amino acids. Germline CDR1 DFQATT, CDR2 SNEGSKA (reference sequence). Losses at the gene ends were 2 bases for V and 4 bases for J; bases not matched to a gene: 3. CDR3 sequence: CSARPSGFTGELFF. For the CDR3, the DNA is TGCAGTGCTAGACCTAGCGGGTTCACCGGGGAGCTGTTTTTT.